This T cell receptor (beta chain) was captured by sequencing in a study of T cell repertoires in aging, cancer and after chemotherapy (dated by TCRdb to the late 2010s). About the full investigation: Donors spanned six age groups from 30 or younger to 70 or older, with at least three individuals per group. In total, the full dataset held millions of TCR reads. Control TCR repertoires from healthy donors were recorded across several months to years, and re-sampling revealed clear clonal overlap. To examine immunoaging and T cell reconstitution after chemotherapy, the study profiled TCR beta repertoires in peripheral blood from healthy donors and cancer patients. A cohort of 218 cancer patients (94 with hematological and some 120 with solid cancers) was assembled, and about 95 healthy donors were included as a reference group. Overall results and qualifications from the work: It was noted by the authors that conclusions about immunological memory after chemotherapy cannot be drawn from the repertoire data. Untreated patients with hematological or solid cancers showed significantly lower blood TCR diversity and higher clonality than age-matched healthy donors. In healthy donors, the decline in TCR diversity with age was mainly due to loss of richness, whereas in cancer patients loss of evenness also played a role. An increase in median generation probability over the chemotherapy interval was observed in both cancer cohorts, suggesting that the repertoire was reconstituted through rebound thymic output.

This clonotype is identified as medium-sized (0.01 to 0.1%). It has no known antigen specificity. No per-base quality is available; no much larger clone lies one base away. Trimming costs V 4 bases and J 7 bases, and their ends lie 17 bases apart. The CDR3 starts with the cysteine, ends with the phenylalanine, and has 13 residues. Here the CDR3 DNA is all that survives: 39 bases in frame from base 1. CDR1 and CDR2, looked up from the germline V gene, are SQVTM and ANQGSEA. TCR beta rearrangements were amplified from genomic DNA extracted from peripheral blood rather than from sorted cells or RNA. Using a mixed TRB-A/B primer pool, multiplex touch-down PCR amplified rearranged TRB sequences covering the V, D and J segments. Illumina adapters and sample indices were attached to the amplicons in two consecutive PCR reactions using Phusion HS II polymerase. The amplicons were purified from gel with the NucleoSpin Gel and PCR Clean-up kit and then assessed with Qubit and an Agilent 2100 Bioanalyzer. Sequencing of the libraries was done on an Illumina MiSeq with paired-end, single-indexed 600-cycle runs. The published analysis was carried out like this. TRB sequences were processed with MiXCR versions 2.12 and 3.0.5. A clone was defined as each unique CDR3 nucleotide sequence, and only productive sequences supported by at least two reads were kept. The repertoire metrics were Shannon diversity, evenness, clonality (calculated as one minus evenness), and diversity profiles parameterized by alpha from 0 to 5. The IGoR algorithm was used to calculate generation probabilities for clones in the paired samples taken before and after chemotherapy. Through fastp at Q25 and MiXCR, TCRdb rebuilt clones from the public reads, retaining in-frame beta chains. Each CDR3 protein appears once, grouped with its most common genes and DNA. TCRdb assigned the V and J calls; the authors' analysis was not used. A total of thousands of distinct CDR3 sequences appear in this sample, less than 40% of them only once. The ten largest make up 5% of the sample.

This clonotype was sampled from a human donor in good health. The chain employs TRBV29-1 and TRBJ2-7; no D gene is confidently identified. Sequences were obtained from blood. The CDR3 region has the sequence CSVGTNPEREQYF. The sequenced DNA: TGCAGCGTTGGAACTAACCCTGAAAGGGAGCAGTACTTC.